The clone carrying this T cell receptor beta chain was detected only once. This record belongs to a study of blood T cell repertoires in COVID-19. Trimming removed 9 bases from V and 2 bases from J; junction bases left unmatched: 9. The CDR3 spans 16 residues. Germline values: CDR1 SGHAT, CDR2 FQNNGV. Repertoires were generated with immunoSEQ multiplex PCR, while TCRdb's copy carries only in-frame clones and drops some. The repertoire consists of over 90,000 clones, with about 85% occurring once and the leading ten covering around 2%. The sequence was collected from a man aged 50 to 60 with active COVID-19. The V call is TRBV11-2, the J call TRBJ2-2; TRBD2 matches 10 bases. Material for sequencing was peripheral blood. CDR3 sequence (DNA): TGTGCCAGTAGACCCCGGACTAGCGGAAACACCGGGGAGCTGTTTTTT. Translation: CASRPRTSGNTGELFF.